This T cell receptor (beta chain) derives from a study of T cell responses to AZD1222 COVID-19 vaccine. Assay used: immunoSEQ multiplex PCR; TCRdb lists only in-frame clones, some missing. The sample shows 95,000 to 150,000 clones, roughly 92% of them seen only once. As regards this clone: Its cognate antigen is unknown.

Study results and caveats: CD4 TCRs covered the whole spike, strongest at regions 160-218 and 743-854. Donors were chiefly white British, with a greater number of females, and clonal diversity was perhaps underestimated. Recipients of AZD1222 seropositive at baseline numbered only 6 or 7.

The clonotype originates from an adult in good health. The input for sequencing was peripheral blood, taken on day 0 of AZD1222 vaccination.

CDR3 region: CASSVQANYGYTF. The CDR3 DNA reads TGTGCCAGCAGCGTGCAGGCTAACTATGGCTACACCTTC. The V gene is TRBV9, the J gene TRBJ1-2; no reliable D call. CDR1 is SGDLS and CDR2 is YYNGEE in the germline V gene. V dropped 2 bases and J dropped 0 bases, with 5 bases sitting between them. The CDR3 is 13 amino acids.